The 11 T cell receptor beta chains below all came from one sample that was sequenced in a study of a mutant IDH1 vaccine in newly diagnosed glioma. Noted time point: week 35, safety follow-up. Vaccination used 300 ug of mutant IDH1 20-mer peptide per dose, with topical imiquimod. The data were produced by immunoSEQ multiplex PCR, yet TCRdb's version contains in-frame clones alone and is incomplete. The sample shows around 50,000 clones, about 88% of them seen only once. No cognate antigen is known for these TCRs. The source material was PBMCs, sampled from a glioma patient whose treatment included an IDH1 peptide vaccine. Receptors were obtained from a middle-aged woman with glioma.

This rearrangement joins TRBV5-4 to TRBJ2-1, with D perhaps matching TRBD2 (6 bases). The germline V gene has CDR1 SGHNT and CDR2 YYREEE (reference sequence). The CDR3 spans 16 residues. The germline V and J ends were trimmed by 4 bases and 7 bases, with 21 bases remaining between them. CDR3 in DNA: TGTGCCAGCAGCCGTGAGTTCCGGGAGAGTCGGAATGAGCAGTTCTTC. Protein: CASSREFRESRNEQFF.

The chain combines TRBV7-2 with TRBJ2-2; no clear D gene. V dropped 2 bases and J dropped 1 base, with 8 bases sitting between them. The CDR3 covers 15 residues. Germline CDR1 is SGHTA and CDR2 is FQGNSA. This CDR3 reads CASSLFQGNTGELFF. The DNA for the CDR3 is TGTGCCAGCAGCTTATTTCAAGGGAACACCGGGGAGCTGTTTTTT.

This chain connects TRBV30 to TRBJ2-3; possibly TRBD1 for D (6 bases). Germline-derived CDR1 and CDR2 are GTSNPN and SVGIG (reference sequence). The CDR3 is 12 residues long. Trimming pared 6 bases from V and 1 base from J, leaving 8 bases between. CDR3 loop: CACSGGTDTQYF. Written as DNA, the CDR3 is TGTGCCTGTTCAGGGGGCACAGATACGCAGTATTTT.

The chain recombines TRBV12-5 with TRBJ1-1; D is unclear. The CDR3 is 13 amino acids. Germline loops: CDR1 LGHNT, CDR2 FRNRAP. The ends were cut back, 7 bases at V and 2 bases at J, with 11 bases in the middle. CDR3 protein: CASDRGFNTEAFF. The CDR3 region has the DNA TGTGCTAGTGACCGAGGGTTTAACACTGAAGCTTTCTTT.

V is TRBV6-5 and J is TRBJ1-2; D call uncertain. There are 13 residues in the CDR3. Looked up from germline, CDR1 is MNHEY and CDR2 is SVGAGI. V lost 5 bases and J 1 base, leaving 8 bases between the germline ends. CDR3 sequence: CASSPNLNYGYTF. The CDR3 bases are TGTGCCAGCAGTCCGAATCTTAACTATGGCTACACCTTC.

CDR3 sequence (DNA): TGTGCCAGCAGCTTAGGGGGCGGGATAGGTGACACCGGGGAGCTGTTTTTT. Its translation is CASSLGGGIGDTGELFF. V and J are TRBV7-9 and TRBJ2-2, with a weak D call TRBD2 (6 bases). The CDR3 covers 17 residues. The germline V gene encodes CDR1 SEHNR and CDR2 FQNEAQ (reference sequence). V lost 1 base, J lost 3 bases, and 15 bases lay in between. The whole variable domain, remainder taken from reference TRBV7-9 and TRBJ2-2, is DTGVSQNPRHKITKRGQNVTFRCDPISEHNRLYWYRQTLGQGPEFLTYFQNEAQLEKSRLLSDRFSAERPKGSFSTLEIQRTEQGDSAMYLCASSLGGGIGDTGELFFGEGSRLTVL.

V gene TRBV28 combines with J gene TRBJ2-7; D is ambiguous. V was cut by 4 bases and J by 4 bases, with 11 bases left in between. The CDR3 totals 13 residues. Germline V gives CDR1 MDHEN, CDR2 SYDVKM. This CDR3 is CASSSRHFYEQYF. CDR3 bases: TGTGCCAGCAGTTCTCGACATTTTTACGAGCAGTACTTC.

The CDR3 here is CASSPGDLGRGGYTF. Written as DNA, the CDR3 is TGCGCCAGCAGCCCCGGGGATTTGGGGCGAGGGGGCTACACCTTC. This sequence joins TRBV5-1 and TRBJ1-2; tentatively, D is TRBD1 (5 bases). Germline-derived CDR1 and CDR2 are SGHRS and YFSETQ. V was cut by 4 bases and J by 8 bases, with 21 bases left in between. The CDR3 loop spans 15 amino acids.

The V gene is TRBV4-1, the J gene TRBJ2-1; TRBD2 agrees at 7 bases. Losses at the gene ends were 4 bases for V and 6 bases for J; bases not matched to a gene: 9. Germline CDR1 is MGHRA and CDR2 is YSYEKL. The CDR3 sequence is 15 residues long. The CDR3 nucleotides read TGCGCCAGCAGCCCTCGGATGTCGGGAGGCAATGAGCAGTTCTTC. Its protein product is CASSPRMSGGNEQFF.

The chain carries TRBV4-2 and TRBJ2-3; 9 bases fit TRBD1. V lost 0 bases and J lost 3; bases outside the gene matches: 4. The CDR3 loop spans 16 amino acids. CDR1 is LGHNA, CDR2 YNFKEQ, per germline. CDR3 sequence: CASSQEWDRATDTQYF. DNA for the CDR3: TGTGCCAGCAGCCAAGAGTGGGACAGGGCAACAGATACGCAGTATTTT.

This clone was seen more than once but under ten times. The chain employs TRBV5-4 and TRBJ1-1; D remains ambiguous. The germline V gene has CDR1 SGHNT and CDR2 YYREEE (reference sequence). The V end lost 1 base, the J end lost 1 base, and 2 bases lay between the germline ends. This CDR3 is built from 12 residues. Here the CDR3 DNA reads TGTGCCAGCAGCTTGAGGAACACTGAAGCTTTCTTT. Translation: CASSLRNTEAFF.